What follows are 10 T cell receptor beta chains derived from one specimen sequenced in a study of shared clonotypes between healthy human individuals. TCRdb's table, derived via immunoSEQ multiplex PCR, lists solely in-frame clones and lacks some. This sample yields hundreds of thousands of clones, of which over 65% are seen a single time; around 1.6% belongs to the top ten. Sequenced input: memory CD4+ T cells sorted from blood. The subset is: CD45RA-negative fraction. These receptors came from a woman under 40 in good health.

The chain links TRBV7-9 to TRBJ2-6, with D hard to call. V was trimmed by 10 bases and J by 0 bases, leaving 22 bases between them. The CDR3 contains 18 residues. The germline CDR1 and CDR2 sequences are SEHNR and FQNEAQ (reference sequence). CDR3 bases: TGTGCCATCTCTAGGCAAACTACCTACAGCTCTGGGGCCAACGTCCTGACTTTC. It specifies CAISRQTTYSSGANVLTF.

The chain combines TRBV19 with TRBJ2-2, with 7 bases lining up with TRBD1. Germline V gene sequence: CDR1 LNHDA, CDR2 SQIVND (reference sequence). The CDR3 is 16 amino acids. J lost 6 bases, V lost 4 bases, and 11 bases had no gene match. CDR3 nucleotide sequence: TGTGCCAGTAGTACCCGACAGGGTGGGGCCGCCGGGGAGCTGTTTTTT. This translates into CASSTRQGGAAGELFF.

The chain uses TRBV18 and TRBJ1-4, with TRBD1 identical over 7 bases. There are 13 residues in the CDR3. The germline gives CDR1 KGHSH, CDR2 LQKENI. The V and J ends lost 8 bases and 6 bases, in that order; junction bases with no gene match: 6. The CDR3 DNA reads TGTGCCAGCACGGGACAGAAGGATGAAAAACTGTTTTTT. Translation: CASTGQKDEKLFF.

This clone was recorded only once. The genes are TRBV28 and TRBJ2-1; 8 nucleotides agree with TRBD2. Germline V gene lookup returns CDR1 MDHEN and CDR2 SYDVKM. The CDR3 sequence is 16 residues long. V trimming: 6 bases; J trimming: 5 bases; junction bases outside the gene matches: 12. The CDR3 coding sequence is TGTGCCAGCAGCCTAAGAGGGGGACTAGGAAACAATGAGCAGTTCTTC. Its protein is CASSLRGGLGNNEQFF.

The chain recombines TRBV6-5 with TRBJ2-6; D not certain. Trimming removed 4 bases at V and 0 bases at J, with 10 bases between. Germline V gene sequence: CDR1 MNHEY, CDR2 SVGAGI. The CDR3 length is 16 residues. This chain's CDR3 is CASSSPYSSGANVLTF. CDR3 DNA: TGTGCCAGCAGTTCCCCATACTCCTCTGGGGCCAACGTCCTGACTTTC.

The J gene is TRBJ1-1, the V gene TRBV27; 8 positions agree with TRBD1. This CDR3 region has 15 residues. Trimming cost V 4 bases and J 1 base; bases outside gene matches: 5. The germline CDR1 and CDR2 sequences are MNHEY and SMNVEV (reference sequence). CDR3 nucleotide sequence: TGTGCCAGCAGTTCTTTGGACAGGGCGAACACTGAAGCTTTCTTT. The encoded protein is CASSSLDRANTEAFF.

As for this clone: One junction end does not reproduce the germline sequence, and a read error may be involved. The chain is built from TRBV30 and TRBJ2-3; TRBD1 agrees at 8 bases. This CDR3 region has 11 residues. CDR1 is GTSNPN, CDR2 SVGIG, per germline (reference sequence). The CDR3 DNA follows: TGTGCCTGGACTAGGGACAGGCGAAGAGCCTTT. Protein: CAWTRDRRRAF.

In this sample, this clone turned up a few times. The chain couples TRBV28 to TRBJ1-1; maybe TRBD1 (5 bases). Trimming took off 8 bases at V and 1 base at J, with 11 bases between the two ends. CDR1 is MDHEN, CDR2 SYDVKM, per germline. The CDR3 runs 13 residues. CDR3 sequence reads: CASLRGGNTEAFF. CDR3 bases: TGTGCCAGCCTCCGCGGGGGGAACACTGAAGCTTTCTTT.

This sequence joins TRBV10-1 and TRBJ2-5; D is perhaps TRBD2 (5 bases). CDR3 length equals 13 residues. V was pared by 2 bases and J by 5 bases, with 9 bases between. The germline V gene encodes CDR1 WNHNN and CDR2 SYGVQD (reference sequence). CDR3 DNA sequence: TGCGCCAGCAGTGAGAACCAGCGGGAGACCCAGTACTTC. Translating gives CASSENQRETQYF.

The chain combines TRBV29-1 with TRBJ1-1; a possible D gene is TRBD1 (5 bases). The CDR3 length is 15 residues. Germline V gives CDR1 SQVTM, CDR2 ANQGSEA. V lost 2 bases and J 8 bases, leaving 21 bases between the germline ends. The CDR3 loop is CSVESHFISAGEAFF. The CDR3 region has the DNA TGCAGCGTTGAATCCCATTTCATCTCGGCAGGGGAAGCTTTCTTT.